The source of this TCR beta chain is a study of blood T cell repertoires in COVID-19. Study overall: The samples span acute and convalescent COVID-19 from the United States, Italy and Spain. Nucleic acid was either cDNA or gDNA, and it came from T cells, B-cell-depleted T cells, or PBMCs.

How the authors handled the data: It was from reference gene primer amplification that nucleated cell counts were estimated. The assay was immunoSEQ multiplex PCR, and TCRdb's table has in-frame clones only and misses some. V, J and clone size reflect that table, while D and trimming were determined from the DNA. There are around 63,000 clones in the sample; around nine tenths occur only once, and less than 20% lies in the top ten. Sequenced material: peripheral blood. The clonotype was recovered from a woman aged 80 or older with active COVID-19.

The CDR3 region has the DNA TGCGCCAGCAGCTTGGTGACCGGAGGGGACACTGAAGCTTTCTTT. Translated, it gives CASSLVTGGDTEAFF. This chain links TRBV5-1 with TRBJ1-1; TRBD1 is a possible D gene (5 bases). This CDR3 has 15 amino acids. V lost 0 bases and J 3 bases, leaving 12 bases between the germline ends. The V gene's germline CDR1 is SGHRS and CDR2 YFSETQ.